These 23 T cell receptor beta chains were sequenced from one sample in a study of blood T cell repertoires in COVID-19. Measured with immunoSEQ multiplex PCR; TCRdb has only the in-frame clones, and not every one. The table includes approximately 240,000 clones, more than 65% detected once. The specimen was peripheral blood. The receptors were gathered from a woman between 35 and 50 years old with active or convalescent COVID-19.

The V and J genes are TRBV21-1 and TRBJ2-1; the table's TRBD1 call for D was not verified on the DNA. TRBV21-1 is tagged as a pseudogene. The CDR3 length is 15 residues. CDR3 DNA sequence: TGTGCCAGCACCCTGGGACAGGGGGGGGACAATGAGCAGTTCTTC. It yields the protein CASTLGQGGDNEQFF.

The rearrangement links TRBV10-3 to TRBJ1-6; TRBD1 matches 11 bases. The CDR3 covers 13 residues. Germline V CDR1 and CDR2: ENHRY, SYGVKD. V shed 6 bases and J 13 bases; nucleotides not matched to a gene: 5. The CDR3 is CAIRPGQGVPLHF. The DNA of the CDR3 is TGTGCCATCAGGCCGGGACAGGGGGTTCCCCTCCACTTT.

The CDR3 is CARTQVGYPKGNYGYTF. CDR3 bases: TGTGCCAGAACCCAAGTAGGGTACCCCAAGGGGAACTATGGCTACACCTTC. This sequence joins TRBV5-3 and TRBJ1-2, with D possibly TRBD1 on 5 matching bases. TRBV5-3 is known as an ORF, though its function is uncertain. The ends were cut back, 6 bases at V and 2 bases at J, with 23 bases in the middle. The CDR3 is made up of 17 amino acids.

The chain links TRBV29-1 to TRBJ2-1; 7 bases align to TRBD2. The CDR3 covers 15 residues. Germline CDR1 reads SQVTM; CDR2 reads ANQGSEA. V dropped 7 bases and J dropped 1; count of bases not matched to a gene: 10. CDR3 in amino acids: CSGRSGEISYNEQFF. The CDR3 DNA is TGCAGCGGTCGCAGCGGGGAAATTTCCTACAATGAGCAGTTCTTC.

In this sample, this clone turned up once. The chain employs TRBV30 and TRBJ2-2; maybe TRBD2 (5 bases). Germline-derived CDR1 and CDR2 are GTSNPN and SVGIG (reference sequence). This CDR3 comprises 12 residues. Trimming cost V 7 bases and J 6 bases, with 12 bases left between them. DNA of the CDR3: TGTGCCTTCAGCCGGGGAGCCGGGGAGCTGTTTTTT. Translated, it gives CAFSRGAGELFF.

The DNA of the CDR3 is TGTGCCAGCAGCCGCGGGACTAGCGGGGGGGCCGATACGCAGTATTTT. This sequence encodes CASSRGTSGGADTQYF. V usage is TRBV11-3 and J usage is TRBJ2-3; 16 bases match TRBD2. The CDR3 has 16 residues. The trim removed 5 bases at V and 6 bases at J, leaving 5 bases unmatched. Germline V gene data show CDR1 as SGHNT and CDR2 as YENEEA.

This clone has a single count. The chain combines TRBV12-3 or TRBV12-4 with TRBJ2-7, with a possible D match to TRBD1 (6 bases). Between the trimmed V and J ends, which lost 2 bases and 5 bases, there was a span of 10 bases. The CDR3 is 13 amino acids. CDR3 residues: CASSLQGSNEQYV. Here the CDR3 DNA reads TGTGCCAGCAGTTTACAGGGGAGCAACGAGCAGTACGTC.

V and J are TRBV27 and TRBJ2-7; TRBD1 matches 11 bases. Germline-derived CDR1 and CDR2 are MNHEY and SMNVEV (reference sequence). With 5 bases clipped from V and 0 bases from J, the junction kept 12 bases outside the gene matches. The CDR3 totals 18 residues. The CDR3 coding sequence is TGTGCCAGCAGTCTTGGACAGGGGGCGATGGGGAGCTCCTACGAGCAGTACTTC. It encodes CASSLGQGAMGSSYEQYF.

The CDR3 spells CASSKDRVNEQFF. The CDR3 coding sequence is TGTGCCAGCTCAAAGGACAGGGTGAATGAGCAGTTCTTC. This chain uses TRBV18 with TRBJ2-1, with TRBD1 matching 8 bases. The CDR3 totals 13 residues. With V trimmed by 5 bases and J by 7 bases, 4 bases remained unmatched. Looked up from germline, CDR1 is KGHSH and CDR2 is LQKENI.

The J gene is TRBJ2-1, the V gene TRBV10-3; 10 nucleotides align to TRBD1. CDR3 length: 14 amino acids. Germline loops: CDR1 ENHRY, CDR2 SYGVKD. Trimming cost V 6 bases and J 6 bases; bases outside gene matches: 5. The DNA for the CDR3 is TGTGCCATCAGCGGGGACAGGGGAGGCAATGAGCAGTTCTTC. Translating it yields CAISGDRGGNEQFF.

The rearrangement links TRBV11-3 to TRBJ2-1, with 9 nucleotides matching TRBD1. The CDR3 runs to 14 residues. Germline CDR1 and CDR2: SGHNT and YENEEA. V dropped 1 base and J dropped 8; count of bases not matched to a gene: 3. The CDR3 bases are TGTGCCAGCAGCTTAGGGACAGGGGAGTATGAGCAGTTCTTC. It is translated as CASSLGTGEYEQFF.

The chain uses TRBV5-1 and TRBJ1-1, with 11 bases that match TRBD1. The germline V gene encodes CDR1 SGHRS and CDR2 YFSETQ. V gave up 7 bases and J gave up 1 base; unmatched junction bases: 6. The CDR3 length is 15 residues. The DNA of the CDR3 is TGCGCCAGCCTTGGACAGGGGGCGCCGAACACTGAAGCTTTCTTT. Translated, it gives CASLGQGAPNTEAFF. Variable domain in full (rest from reference TRBV5-1 and TRBJ1-1): KAGVTQTPRYLIKTRGQQVTLSCSPISGHRSVSWYQQTPGQGLQFLFEYFSETQRNKGNFPGRFSGRQFSNSRSEMNVSTLELGDSALYLCASLGQGAPNTEAFFGQGTRLTVV.

The chain employs TRBV9 and TRBJ2-2; tentative D call: TRBD2 (7 bases). This CDR3 region has 17 residues. The germline gives CDR1 SGDLS, CDR2 YYNGEE. Trimming cost V 5 bases and J 5 bases, with 22 bases left between them. In nucleotides, the CDR3 is TGTGCCAGCAGTCCCCCTCCGGGCGGGGGCCGGACCGGGGAGCTGTTTTTT. Translation: CASSPPPGGGRTGELFF. The variable domain in full, completed from reference TRBV9 and TRBJ2-2, reads DSGVTQTPKHLITATGQRVTLRCSPRSGDLSVYWYQQSLDQGLQFLIQYYNGEERAKGNILERFSAQQFPDLHSELNLSSLELGDSALYFCASSPPPGGGRTGELFFGEGSRLTVL.

This clone appeared a few times. The chain links TRBV3-1 (or the pseudogene TRBV3-2) to TRBJ1-6; D perhaps matches TRBD1 (6 bases). V lost 4 bases and J lost 7, with 14 bases in between. Germline V gene lookup returns CDR1 LGHDT and CDR2 YNNKEL (reference sequence). The CDR3 spans 15 residues. The chain's CDR3 is CASSRGRTENSPLHF. The CDR3 DNA sequence: TGTGCCAGCAGCCGTGGCAGGACAGAGAATTCACCCCTCCACTTT.

This clone appeared once. The chain recombines TRBV15 with TRBJ2-5; tentative D call: TRBD2 (5 bases). In germline, CDR1 is LNHNV, CDR2 YYDKDF (reference sequence). The CDR3 has 16 residues. Trimming cost V 6 bases and J 4 bases, with 21 bases left between them. Here the CDR3 DNA reads TGTGCCACCAGTCCGATGCGGGCGACCGGGGTAGAGACCCAGTACTTC. Protein: CATSPMRATGVETQYF.

The rearrangement uses TRBV5-6 and TRBJ1-1; 8 bases are a match to TRBD1. CDR1 SGHDT and CDR2 YYEEEE come from the germline V gene. Losses at the gene ends were 2 bases for V and 5 bases for J; bases not matched to a gene: 11. The CDR3 covers 16 residues. CDR3 protein: CASSFVGQGARTEAFF. Written as DNA, the CDR3 is TGTGCCAGCAGCTTCGTCGGCCAGGGGGCTAGGACTGAAGCTTTCTTT. Full variable domain (missing parts from reference TRBV5-6 and TRBJ1-1): DAGVTQSPTHLIKTRGQQVTLRCSPKSGHDTVSWYQQALGQGPQFIFQYYEEEERQRGNFPDRFSGHQFPNYSSELNVNALLLGDSALYLCASSFVGQGARTEAFFGQGTRLTVV.

The V gene is TRBV5-1, the J gene TRBJ1-1, with D perhaps matching TRBD1 (5 bases). Germline CDR1 SGHRS, CDR2 YFSETQ. The V and J ends lost 2 bases and 3 bases respectively, with 14 bases between them. The CDR3 has 15 residues. CDR3 residues: CASSLSPIGDTEAFF. CDR3 DNA: TGCGCCAGCAGCTTAAGTCCGATAGGGGACACTGAAGCTTTCTTT.

This chain joins TRBV7-9 and TRBJ1-5; 9 nucleotides match TRBD1. The CDR3 length is 14 residues. Losses at the gene ends were 5 bases for V and 7 bases for J; bases not matched to a gene: 6. Germline V gene data show CDR1 as SEHNR and CDR2 as FQNEAQ (reference sequence). CDR3 nucleotide sequence: TGTGCCAGCAGCATGACAGGGGGAGGACAGCCCCAGCATTTT. This codes for CASSMTGGGQPQHF.

The rearrangement links TRBV7-2 to TRBJ1-2; D possibly corresponds to TRBD1 (6 bases). Trimming removed 4 bases from V and 1 base from J, with 13 bases in between. This CDR3 region has 15 residues. CDR1 and CDR2 (germline): SGHTA, FQGNSA. The CDR3 is CASSSAGALNYGYTF. In DNA, the CDR3 is TGTGCCAGCAGCTCAGCGGGGGCCCTTAACTATGGCTACACCTTC.

CDR3 DNA: TGTGCCAGCAGCGTGAACCGCGGGGGGGCTTGGAAAGATACGCAGTATTTT. It codes for CASSVNRGGAWKDTQYF. The chain is built from TRBV27 and TRBJ2-3; TRBD2 agrees at 9 bases. CDR1 and CDR2 (germline): MNHEY, SMNVEV (reference sequence). The CDR3 loop spans 17 amino acids. The trim removed 6 bases at V and 5 bases at J, leaving 15 bases unmatched.

The V gene is TRBV12-3 or TRBV12-4, the J gene TRBJ1-1; D call uncertain. The CDR3 runs 12 residues. V was cut by 6 bases and J by 7 bases, with 12 bases left in between. The CDR3 bases are TGTGCCAGCAGCCCGAGCGCAGTTGAAGCTTTCTTT. It encodes CASSPSAVEAFF.

There are a few counts of this clone. The chain recombines TRBV27 with TRBJ1-2; D might be TRBD1 (5 bases). The CDR3 runs to 14 residues. The germline V gene encodes CDR1 MNHEY and CDR2 SMNVEV (reference sequence). Between the trimmed V and J ends, which lost 3 bases and 4 bases, there was a span of 12 bases. CDR3 nucleotide sequence: TGTGCCAGCAGTTTTTCAGGGAGGGCCTATGGCTACACCTTC. Residues: CASSFSGRAYGYTF.

The rearrangement links TRBV5-1 to TRBJ1-1, with a weak D call TRBD1 (6 bases). The V gene lost 4 bases and the J gene lost 3 bases, with 13 bases spanning the gap. The CDR3 contains 14 residues. Germline V lookup: CDR1 SGHRS, CDR2 YFSETQ. The CDR3 reads CASSQGSTDTEAFF. The CDR3 DNA reads as TGCGCCAGCAGCCAGGGGAGTACGGACACTGAAGCTTTCTTT.